Listed below are T cell receptor beta chains from one sample, sequenced in a study of cytomegalovirus exposure and HLA in healthy donors. Profiled with immunoSEQ multiplex PCR; TCRdb holds only in-frame clones, not every one. This repertoire comprises roughly 120,000 clones; its ten largest clones make up around 2.7%. The material sequenced was PBMCs. The origin of the receptors is a man aged 25-45 years in good health and CMV-seronegative. CDR3s include the opening cysteine and the closing phenylalanine or tryptophan. Each record gives: CDR3 protein, CDR3 DNA, D gene, V gene, J gene. D genes are given only for firm matches.

CDR3: CASRFTANYGYTF; DNA: TGTGCCAGCCGGTTCACAGCTAACTATGGCTACACCTTC; D: .; V: TRBV27; J: TRBJ1-2
CDR3: CASSQTGGWTGELFF; DNA: TGTGCCAGCAGTCAAACAGGGGGCTGGACCGGGGAGCTGTTTTTT; D: TRBD1; V: TRBV28; J: TRBJ2-2
CDR3: CATLSTGELFF; DNA: TGTGCCACTCTCAGCACCGGGGAGCTGTTTTTT; D: .; V: TRBV19; J: TRBJ2-2
CDR3: CASRGFEGQPQHF; DNA: TGCGCCAGCAGGGGTTTCGAGGGTCAGCCCCAGCATTTT; D: .; V: TRBV10-2; J: TRBJ1-5
CDR3: CASSLDSTTYNEQFF; DNA: TGTGCCAGCAGCCTTGACTCAACCACCTACAATGAGCAGTTCTTC; D: .; V: TRBV11-3; J: TRBJ2-1
CDR3: CASSIMRTGSYEQYF; DNA: TGTGCCAGTAGTATTATGCGGACAGGGAGCTACGAGCAGTACTTC; D: TRBD1; V: TRBV19; J: TRBJ2-7
CDR3: CASSPPGQGQETQYF; DNA: TGTGCCAGCAGCCCTCCGGGACAGGGGCAAGAGACCCAGTACTTC; D: TRBD1; V: TRBV7-9; J: TRBJ2-5
CDR3: CASREGEEETQYF; DNA: TGTGCCAGCCGGGAAGGGGAGGAGGAGACCCAGTACTTC; D: .; V: TRBV6-5; J: TRBJ2-5
CDR3: CASSLIVQETQYF; DNA: TGCGCCAGCAGCTTAATAGTTCAAGAGACCCAGTACTTC; D: .; V: TRBV5-1; J: TRBJ2-5
CDR3: CASRASGTTEAFF; DNA: TGCGCCAGCAGGGCTTCGGGGACTACTGAAGCTTTCTTT; D: .; V: TRBV4-1; J: TRBJ1-1
CDR3: CASSSDTSSTDTQYF; DNA: TGTGCCAGCAGCTCCGACACTTCCAGCACAGATACGCAGTATTTT; D: .; V: TRBV5-8; J: TRBJ2-3
CDR3: CASSPGLAGGLYNEQFF; DNA: TGCGCCAGCAGCCCCGGACTAGCGGGAGGGCTCTACAATGAGCAGTTCTTC; D: TRBD2; V: TRBV5-1; J: TRBJ2-1
CDR3: CATSPSNSNQPQHF; DNA: TGTGCCACCTCCCCGAGTAATAGCAATCAGCCCCAGCATTTT; D: .; V: TRBV2; J: TRBJ1-5
CDR3: CASSTAGGEDTQYF; DNA: TGCGCCAGCAGCACCGCGGGAGGGGAAGATACGCAGTATTTT; D: TRBD2; V: TRBV5-1; J: TRBJ2-3
CDR3: CASGPASGSGNTIYF; DNA: TGTGCTAGTGGTCCCGCGTCGGGCTCTGGAAACACCATATATTTT; D: .; V: TRBV12-5; J: TRBJ1-3
CDR3: CASKTGTSGRPSTDTQYF; DNA: TGTGCCAGCAAGACCGGGACTAGCGGGAGGCCTAGCACAGATACGCAGTATTTT; D: TRBD2; V: TRBV5-8; J: TRBJ2-3
CDR3: CASSEEQGPRGGYGYTF; DNA: TGTGCCAGCAGTGAAGAACAGGGTCCCAGAGGTGGCTATGGCTACACCTTC; D: .; V: TRBV2; J: TRBJ1-2
CDR3: CAIRGLAPDREQFF; DNA: TGTGCCATCAGGGGACTAGCCCCCGATCGGGAGCAGTTCTTC; D: TRBD2; V: TRBV10-3; J: TRBJ2-1
CDR3: CASGGAGELFF; DNA: TGTGCCAGCGGGGGGGCCGGGGAGCTGTTTTTT; D: TRBD2; V: TRBV6-6; J: TRBJ2-2
CDR3: CASSLGPVGDTEAFF; DNA: TGCGCCAGCAGCTTGGGTCCGGTAGGGGACACTGAAGCTTTCTTT; D: .; V: TRBV5-1; J: TRBJ1-1
CDR3: CASSVTGGDTGEQYF; DNA: TGTGCCAGCAGCGTAACAGGGGGCGACACGGGGGAGCAGTACTTC; D: TRBD1; V: TRBV6-1; J: TRBJ2-7
CDR3: CSVATSGLYGYTF; DNA: TGCAGCGTTGCTACATCGGGATTATATGGCTACACCTTC; D: .; V: TRBV29-1; J: TRBJ1-2
CDR3: CASTAGDRLTGELFF; DNA: TGTGCCAGCACTGCTGGGGACAGACTCACCGGGGAGCTGTTTTTT; D: TRBD1; V: TRBV28; J: TRBJ2-2
CDR3: CATSSPQEGPPETQYF; DNA: TGTGCCACCAGCTCCCCTCAGGAGGGGCCCCCAGAGACCCAGTACTTC; D: .; V: TRBV15; J: TRBJ2-5
CDR3: CASSFLAGGAHTQYF; DNA: TGTGCCAGCAGTTTCTTAGCGGGAGGGGCGCATACGCAGTATTTT; D: TRBD2; V: TRBV28; J: TRBJ2-3
CDR3: CASSLDRANTGELFF; DNA: TGTGCCAGCAGCTTGGACAGGGCTAACACCGGGGAGCTGTTTTTT; D: .; V: TRBV5-5; J: TRBJ2-2
CDR3: CASRDTNTEAFF; DNA: TGCGCCAGCCGGGACACTAATACTGAAGCTTTCTTT; D: .; V: TRBV5-1; J: TRBJ1-1
CDR3: CASSLAPQYEQYF; DNA: TGTGCCAGCAGCTTAGCCCCCCAGTACGAGCAGTACTTC; D: .; V: TRBV11-3; J: TRBJ2-7
CDR3: CATSTGLVMSDTQYF; DNA: TGTGCCACCAGCACGGGACTAGTAATGTCAGATACGCAGTATTTT; D: TRBD2; V: TRBV15; J: TRBJ2-3
CDR3: CASSPRDRGYINQPQHF; DNA: TGTGCCAGCAGCCCCAGGGACAGGGGCTACATTAATCAGCCCCAGCATTTT; D: TRBD1; V: TRBV11-2; J: TRBJ1-5
CDR3: CASSPSGSGNTIYF; DNA: TGTGCCAGCAGCCCTAGTGGCTCTGGAAACACCATATATTTT; D: .; V: TRBV7-2; J: TRBJ1-3
CDR3: CASSSNGGFTDTQYF; DNA: TGCGCCAGCAGTTCCAATGGCGGGTTCACAGATACGCAGTATTTT; D: .; V: TRBV5-1; J: TRBJ2-3
CDR3: CASRQTGGAYNEQFF; DNA: TGCGCCAGCAGGCAAACAGGGGGCGCCTACAATGAGCAGTTCTTC; D: TRBD1; V: TRBV4-1; J: TRBJ2-1
CDR3: CASSEAVRAEQYF; DNA: TGTGCCAGCAGTGAAGCGGTCCGCGCCGAGCAGTACTTC; D: .; V: TRBV6-1; J: TRBJ2-7
CDR3: CASSTPGHEETQYF; DNA: TGTGCCAGTAGTACCCCCGGTCACGAGGAGACCCAGTACTTC; D: .; V: TRBV19; J: TRBJ2-5
CDR3: CASSSRDEYNEQFF; DNA: TGTGCCAGCAGCTCGCGGGACGAGTACAATGAGCAGTTCTTC; D: .; V: TRBV5-4; J: TRBJ2-1
CDR3: CSVLGTGGLYEQYF; DNA: TGCAGCGTTTTGGGTACAGGGGGTTTATACGAGCAGTACTTC; D: TRBD1; V: TRBV29-1; J: TRBJ2-7
CDR3: CAIRTSGGYNEQFF; DNA: TGTGCCATCCGGACTAGCGGGGGTTACAATGAGCAGTTCTTC; D: TRBD2; V: TRBV10-3; J: TRBJ2-1
CDR3: CASSDRPGQGFHGYTF; DNA: TGTGCCAGCAGCGATAGACCGGGACAGGGTTTTCATGGCTACACCTTC; D: TRBD1; V: TRBV7-3; J: TRBJ1-2
CDR3: CAWSVGRNTEAFF; DNA: TGTGCCTGGAGTGTAGGGAGGAACACTGAAGCTTTCTTT; D: .; V: TRBV30; J: TRBJ1-1
CDR3: CASSRRDYNEQFF; DNA: TGTGCCAGCAGCAGGCGGGACTACAATGAGCAGTTCTTC; D: .; V: TRBV13; J: TRBJ2-1
CDR3: CASSSPTGPNYGYTF; DNA: TGTGCCAGCAGTTCCCCGACAGGTCCCAACTATGGCTACACCTTC; D: .; V: TRBV28; J: TRBJ1-2
CDR3: CASTDRVSGYNEQFF; DNA: TGTGCCAGCACCGACCGAGTGAGCGGTTACAATGAGCAGTTCTTC; D: .; V: TRBV6-1; J: TRBJ2-1
CDR3: CASSKDLNKPGTSWRTGELFF; DNA: TGCGCCAGCAGCAAGGATCTAAATAAGCCCGGGACTAGTTGGCGCACCGGGGAGCTGTTTTTT; D: TRBD2; V: TRBV4-3; J: TRBJ2-2
CDR3: CASSQTQVTNTEAFF; DNA: TGCGCCAGCAGCCAGACACAGGTCACGAACACTGAAGCTTTCTTT; D: .; V: TRBV4-1; J: TRBJ1-1
CDR3: CASSPEGHNEKLFF; DNA: TGTGCCAGCTCACCAGAGGGTCATAATGAAAAACTGTTTTTT; D: .; V: TRBV18; J: TRBJ1-4
CDR3: CASSQGQGEQPQHF; DNA: TGCGCCAGCAGCCAGGGACAGGGTGAACAGCCCCAGCATTTT; D: TRBD1; V: TRBV4-1; J: TRBJ1-5
CDR3: CASSTSYEQYF; DNA: TGTGCCAGCAGTACCTCCTACGAGCAGTACTTC; D: .; V: TRBV5-6; J: TRBJ2-7
CDR3: CASSPSGTTDTQYF; DNA: TGTGCCAGTAGTCCTAGCGGGACAACAGATACGCAGTATTTT; D: TRBD2; V: TRBV19; J: TRBJ2-3
CDR3: CASSDGTPMSGELFF; DNA: TGTGCCAGCAGTGATGGGACACCGATGTCCGGGGAGCTGTTTTTT; D: .; V: TRBV6-4; J: TRBJ2-2
CDR3: CASSLRGQGDEQFF; DNA: TGTGCCAGCAGCTTGAGGGGCCAGGGGGATGAGCAGTTCTTC; D: TRBD1; V: TRBV7-9; J: TRBJ2-1
CDR3: CSAGLSYNEQFF; DNA: TGCAGCGCGGGACTATCATACAATGAGCAGTTCTTC; D: TRBD2; V: TRBV29-1; J: TRBJ2-1
CDR3: CASRVPDTFAQTLF; DNA: TGTGCCAGCAGAGTCCCTGATACCTTCGCCCAAACTCTCTTT; D: .; V: TRBV27; J: TRBJ1-1
CDR3: CASSQTSPGLAGAGANVLTF; DNA: TGTGCCAGCAGTCAAACCTCGCCGGGACTAGCGGGAGCTGGGGCCAACGTCCTGACTTTC; D: TRBD2; V: TRBV2; J: TRBJ2-6